This entry lists 4 T cell receptor beta chains sequenced from one sample in a study of blood T cell repertoires in COVID-19. Method: immunoSEQ multiplex PCR; TCRdb's copy keeps in-frame clones and lacks some. This sample carries 300,000 or so clones, around nine tenths of them seen once, and the ten largest clones take roughly 2.9%. The sequenced material came from PBMCs or T cells enriched from blood (not recorded which). These TCRs come from a woman between 50 and 59 years old who had been exposed to COVID-19.

The chain has TRBV7-9 and TRBJ1-1, with 7 bases that match TRBD1. Germline V gives CDR1 SEHNR, CDR2 FQNEAQ (reference sequence). Trimming took 5 bases from V and 0 from J; bases not matched to a gene: 6. The CDR3 extends over 15 amino acids. The chain's CDR3 is CASSQGGQLNTEAFF. CDR3 DNA sequence: TGTGCCAGCAGCCAAGGGGGACAGCTGAACACTGAAGCTTTCTTT.

The J gene is TRBJ1-1, the V gene TRBV28; 7 bases map to TRBD1. Trimming took 2 bases from V and 4 from J; bases not matched to a gene: 7. Germline V gene lookup returns CDR1 MDHEN and CDR2 SYDVKM. The CDR3 is 15 residues long. CDR3 DNA sequence: TGTGCCAGCAGTTTAGCCCGGACAGGCTCCACTGAAGCTTTCTTT. Translation: CASSLARTGSTEAFF.

The CDR3 protein is CAWSTPRYDEKLFF. For the CDR3, the DNA is TGTGCCTGGAGTACCCCCCGGTATGATGAAAAACTGTTTTTT. J is TRBJ1-4 and V is TRBV30; D is undetermined. This CDR3 has 14 residues. Deletions cut 2 bases from V and 6 bases from J, with 13 bases between. Per germline, CDR1 GTSNPN and CDR2 SVGIG (reference sequence).

The genes are TRBV30 and TRBJ1-2; D is unclear. Trimming pared 8 bases from V and 3 bases from J, leaving 16 bases between. The CDR3 length is 13 residues. From germline, CDR1 is GTSNPN and CDR2 SVGIG (reference sequence). CDR3 amino acids: CALPSTGDYGYTF. The CDR3 DNA sequence: TGTGCCCTCCCATCGACGGGTGACTATGGCTACACCTTC.